Below, 26 T cell receptor beta chains from the same sample are listed, as sequenced in a study of PD-L1 blockade in urothelial cancer. Time point defined: peripheral blood 6 weeks after treatment start. The method was immunoSEQ multiplex PCR; TCRdb's version includes in-frame clones alone and lacks a portion of them. The data show around 30,000 clones, 80% to 90% seen once. Material: PBMCs, obtained around atezolizumab (anti-PD-L1) treatment. The receptors here all came from a man aged 65-85 years with urothelial cancer.

The chain combines TRBV7-2 with TRBJ2-1; 12 nucleotides align to TRBD2. The V segment lost 3 bases and the J segment 7 bases; nucleotides outside the gene matches: 4. CDR3 length: 15 residues. Germline loops: CDR1 SGHTA, CDR2 FQGNSA. CDR3 amino acids: CASSLASGGVNEQFF. The CDR3 DNA reads TGTGCCAGCAGCTTGGCTAGCGGGGGGGTGAATGAGCAGTTCTTC.

The chain joins TRBV21-1 to TRBJ2-1; TRBD1 is taken as the D call from the table, unchecked against the DNA. TRBV21-1 is designated a pseudogene. This CDR3 comprises 15 residues. The CDR3 DNA follows: TGTGCCAGCAGCAGAGATTCAGGGCCCTACAATGAGCAGTTCTTC. This codes for CASSRDSGPYNEQFF.

The rearrangement joins TRBV7-9 to TRBJ1-2; possibly TRBD1 for D (6 bases). The CDR3 sequence is 14 residues long. The germline V gene encodes CDR1 SEHNR and CDR2 FQNEAQ (reference sequence). Trimming stripped 1 base from V and 7 bases from J, with 13 bases between. The CDR3: CASSLGPQGGGYTF. DNA of the CDR3: TGTGCCAGCAGCTTAGGCCCACAAGGGGGTGGCTACACCTTC. The full variable domain, its missing parts supplied by reference TRBV7-9 and TRBJ1-2, is DTGVSQNPRHKITKRGQNVTFRCDPISEHNRLYWYRQTLGQGPEFLTYFQNEAQLEKSRLLSDRFSAERPKGSFSTLEIQRTEQGDSAMYLCASSLGPQGGGYTFGSGTRLTVV.

This rearrangement joins TRBV19 to TRBJ1-2; 7 nucleotides line up with TRBD1. This CDR3 spans 15 amino acids. The germline CDR1 and CDR2 sequences are LNHDA and SQIVND (reference sequence). The J segment lost 1 base and the V segment lost 3 bases, leaving 5 bases of the junction unmatched. The CDR3 protein is CASSISTGVNYGYTF. The CDR3 DNA sequence: TGTGCCAGTAGTATCTCAACAGGGGTTAACTATGGCTACACCTTC.

The chain carries TRBV28 and TRBJ1-3; TRBD1 agrees at 8 bases. V was pared by 5 bases and J by 0 bases, with 3 bases of the junction left unmatched. This CDR3 contains 15 residues. The germline CDR1 and CDR2 sequences are MDHEN and SYDVKM. The CDR3 nucleotides read TGTGCCAGCAGTCCAGGGGGCGCCTCTGGAAACACCATATATTTT. It is translated as CASSPGGASGNTIYF.

The V and J genes are TRBV11-2 and TRBJ2-7, with TRBD1 identical over 8 bases. The CDR3 has 13 amino acids. Germline V gene data show CDR1 as SGHAT and CDR2 as FQNNGV. Trimming took 5 bases from V and 4 from J; bases not matched to a gene: 4. This chain's CDR3 is CASSQGQGYEQYF. In DNA, the CDR3 is TGTGCCAGCAGCCAAGGACAGGGTTACGAGCAGTACTTC.

The rearrangement joins TRBV18 to TRBJ2-7; tentative D call: TRBD2 (5 bases). Per germline, CDR1 KGHSH and CDR2 LQKENI. V lost 0 bases to trimming and J lost 2 bases, with 11 bases between them. There are 15 residues in the CDR3. Written as DNA, the CDR3 is TGTGCCAGCTCACCACCACTAGAGGTAACCTACGAGCAGTACTTC. Translation: CASSPPLEVTYEQYF.

The chain joins TRBV9 to TRBJ2-5, with a tentative D call TRBD1 (6 bases). CDR1 and CDR2 (germline): SGDLS, YYNGEE. V shed 4 bases and J shed 5 bases, with 18 bases lying between them. The CDR3 extends over 15 amino acids. DNA for the CDR3: TGTGCCAGCAGCCCCGCCGTAGGGGGTTTCGAGACCCAGTACTTC. Its protein product is CASSPAVGGFETQYF.

Concerning this clone itself: A junction boundary mismatches the germline segment, possibly from a read error. The gene calls are TRBV29-1 and TRBJ2-5; 8 bases match TRBD2. The CDR3 is 14 residues long. CDR1 is SQVTM, CDR2 ANQGSEA, per germline. The CDR3 protein is CSVASGGSQGTQYF. The CDR3 coding sequence is TGCAGCGTTGCCAGCGGGGGAAGCCAAGGGACCCAGTACTTC. Full variable domain (missing parts from reference TRBV29-1 and TRBJ2-5): SAVISQKPSRDICQRGTSLTIQCQVDSQVTMMFWYRQQPGQSLTLIATANQGSEATYESGFVIDKFPISRPNLTFSTLTVSNMSPEDSSIYLCSVASGGSQGTQYFGPGTRLLVL.

This chain uses TRBV5-8 with TRBJ2-3; D uncertain. From germline, CDR1 is SGHTS and CDR2 YDEGEE. The CDR3 covers 13 residues. V lost 4 bases to trimming and J lost 6 bases, with 12 bases between them. CDR3 sequence: CASSVNEADTQYF. DNA of the CDR3: TGTGCCAGCAGCGTCAATGAGGCGGATACGCAGTATTTT.

The CDR3 DNA follows: TGCGCCAGCAGTTCCGGGACTAGCGGCCTCACCGGGGAGCTGTTTTTT. Its protein product is CASSSGTSGLTGELFF. V usage is TRBV5-1 and J usage is TRBJ2-2; 11 nucleotides align to TRBD2. The CDR3 extends over 16 amino acids. The trim removed 5 bases at V and 4 bases at J, leaving 7 bases unmatched. Per the germline V gene, CDR1 is SGHRS and CDR2 is YFSETQ.

DNA of the CDR3: TGTGCCAGCAGCAGGGGAAACAATCAGCCCCAGCATTTT. Translating it yields CASSRGNNQPQHF. V gene TRBV9 combines with J gene TRBJ1-5; D may be TRBD1 (5 bases). The CDR3 spans 13 residues. The V and J ends lost 4 bases and 3 bases respectively, with 8 bases between them. CDR1 is SGDLS and CDR2 is YYNGEE in the germline V gene.

This chain links TRBV11-1 with TRBJ2-7; 8 bases are a match to TRBD1. Germline values: CDR1 SGHAT, CDR2 FQDESV (reference sequence). The trim removed 5 bases at V and 3 bases at J, leaving 6 bases unmatched. The length of the CDR3 is 14 residues. The chain's CDR3 is CASSPRTGSYEQYF. In nucleotides, the CDR3 is TGTGCCAGCAGCCCCCGGACAGGGAGCTACGAGCAGTACTTC.

This clone appeared once. J is TRBJ2-2 and V is TRBV5-6; 13 positions match TRBD2. Germline CDR1 SGHDT, CDR2 YYEEEE. After removal of 4 bases from V and 5 bases from J, the junction contained 14 bases not matched to a gene. The length of the CDR3 is 19 residues. The CDR3 loop reads CASSTKRRTSGGGTGELFF. The CDR3 DNA follows: TGTGCCAGCAGCACCAAACGGAGGACTAGCGGGGGTGGTACCGGGGAGCTGTTTTTT.

This chain connects TRBV7-2 to TRBJ2-1; a weak D match, TRBD2 (5 bases). This CDR3 region has 13 residues. V was shortened by 11 bases and J by 6 bases, with 17 bases between the two germline ends. Germline lookup yields CDR1 SGHTA and CDR2 FQGNSA. CDR3 sequence: CAGSVGVGNEQFF. The CDR3 DNA follows: TGTGCCGGGTCGGTGGGAGTGGGCAATGAGCAGTTCTTC.

The rearrangement joins TRBV5-6 to TRBJ1-2; no reliable D call. CDR1 is SGHDT, CDR2 YYEEEE, per germline. The CDR3 totals 12 residues. Between the trimmed V and J ends, which lost 4 bases and 8 bases, there was a span of 12 bases. For the CDR3, the DNA is TGTGCCAGCAGCCGAAGGACGGGAGGCTACACCTTC. This sequence encodes CASSRRTGGYTF.

This chain joins TRBV18 and TRBJ1-3, with 8 bases identical to TRBD1. Germline V gene sequence: CDR1 KGHSH, CDR2 LQKENI. CDR3 length: 15 residues. V lost 1 base and J lost 8; bases outside the gene matches: 7. The CDR3 nucleotides read TGTGCCAGCTCACCACTAGGACAGGGTCGGGACACCATATATTTT. The encoded protein is CASSPLGQGRDTIYF. The full variable domain, rest sourced from reference TRBV18 and TRBJ1-3, is NAGVMQNPRHLVRRRGQEARLRCSPMKGHSHVYWYRQLPEEGLKFMVYLQKENIIDESGMPKERFSAEFPKEGPSILRIQQVVRGDSAAYFCASSPLGQGRDTIYFGEGSWLTVV.

This chain joins TRBV2 and TRBJ1-1, with TRBD1 as a possible D gene (5 bases). The V end was cut by 6 bases, the J end by 5 bases, with 16 bases between. CDR3 length equals 14 residues. Germline V gene data show CDR1 as SNHLY and CDR2 as FYNNEI. The CDR3 coding sequence is TGTGCCAGCAGCCCAGGGTTCGTTAATACTGAAGCTTTCTTT. It encodes CASSPGFVNTEAFF.

The V call is TRBV9, the J call TRBJ2-7, with D possibly matching TRBD1 (6 bases). Between the trimmed V and J ends, which lost 4 bases and 4 bases, there was a span of 15 bases. The germline V gene has CDR1 SGDLS and CDR2 YYNGEE. The CDR3 totals 14 residues. CDR3: CASSTTGSGYEQYF. CDR3 DNA sequence: TGTGCCAGCAGCACTACAGGGTCCGGTTACGAGCAGTACTTC.

This chain uses TRBV19 with TRBJ1-5; maybe TRBD1 (5 bases). Trimming cost V 2 bases and J 3 bases, with 11 bases left between them. This CDR3 contains 15 residues. The germline gives CDR1 LNHDA, CDR2 SQIVND (reference sequence). The CDR3 sequence: CASSIKSQANQPQHF. CDR3 DNA sequence: TGTGCCAGTAGTATAAAGTCACAGGCCAATCAGCCCCAGCATTTT. Variable domain in full (rest from reference TRBV19 and TRBJ1-5): DGGITQSPKYLFRKEGQNVTLSCEQNLNHDAMYWYRQDPGQGLRLIYYSQIVNDFQKGDIAEGYSVSREKKESFPLTVTSAQKNPTAFYLCASSIKSQANQPQHFGDGTRLSIL.

This clone was observed a handful of times. The chain joins TRBV28 to TRBJ1-1; 8 bases match TRBD1. V gave up 6 bases and J gave up 4 bases; unmatched junction bases: 4. The CDR3 spans 13 residues. CDR1 and CDR2 from the germline V gene are MDHEN and SYDVKM. Written as DNA, the CDR3 is TGTGCCAGCAGGGACAGGGTTGGCACTGAAGCTTTCTTT. It codes for CASRDRVGTEAFF.

The chain's CDR3 is CASSSPRGGNEQFF. The CDR3 DNA follows: TGTGCCAGCAGTTCCCCCCGAGGCGGGAATGAGCAGTTCTTC. This chain connects TRBV6-6 to TRBJ2-1; D possibly corresponds to TRBD2 (5 bases). V lost 4 bases, J lost 7 bases, and 14 bases lay in between. The CDR3 is 14 amino acids. CDR1 is MNHNY and CDR2 is SVGAGI in the germline V gene (reference sequence).

DNA for the CDR3: TGTGCCAGCAGCAGCCTCAGGGGCGGGAACACTGAAGCTTTCTTT. Residues: CASSSLRGGNTEAFF. The V call is TRBV5-6, the J call TRBJ1-1, with D tentatively TRBD1 (6 bases). CDR3 size: 15 residues. Trimming took off 4 bases at V and 1 base at J, with 14 bases between the two ends. Germline V gene sequence: CDR1 SGHDT, CDR2 YYEEEE.

The V gene is TRBV30, the J gene TRBJ2-1, with 8 bases identical to TRBD2. CDR1 and CDR2 (germline): GTSNPN, SVGIG (reference sequence). V shed 0 bases, J shed 10 bases, and the junction held 8 bases outside the gene matches. The CDR3 extends over 14 amino acids. The CDR3 reads CAWSVLTSGREQFF. In DNA form, the CDR3 reads TGTGCCTGGAGTGTACTCACTAGCGGCCGGGAGCAGTTCTTC.

A single count supports this clone. This chain's CDR3 is CASSLDPRWGGRTDTQYF. CDR3 DNA: TGTGCCAGCAGCTTAGATCCCAGGTGGGGGGGACGGACAGATACGCAGTATTTT. The chain employs TRBV11-2 and TRBJ2-3, with 7 bases identical to TRBD2. This CDR3 contains 18 residues. Germline CDR1 reads SGHAT; CDR2 reads FQNNGV. V shed 0 bases and J 3 bases; nucleotides not matched to a gene: 12.

The chain carries TRBV5-6 and TRBJ1-1, with 7 bases aligning to TRBD1. V lost 2 bases, J lost 12 bases, and 7 bases stayed unmatched. The CDR3 has 12 amino acids. Germline values: CDR1 SGHDT, CDR2 YYEEEE. This CDR3 reads CASSLLQGSPFF. For the CDR3, the DNA is TGTGCCAGCAGCTTACTACAGGGGAGTCCTTTCTTT.